This entry lists 23 T cell receptor beta chains sequenced from one sample in a study of post-analysis software for immune sequencing data. General study results and limits: Patients used about five TRBV segments, including TRBV5-6, TRBV5-1 and TRBV20-1, more often than controls.

Unique molecular identifiers were present in the TCR beta cDNA libraries. From the PCR reads, TCRdb called clonotypes with MiXCR, one entry per CDR3 protein. The table records hundreds of thousands of distinct CDR3 sequences, roughly 30% of them present only once. Their recognized antigens are unknown. Sequenced: blood. These receptors were collected from a girl between 5 and 17 years old with multiple sclerosis.

To note about this clonotype: Just one base apart from a much larger clone, this may be a read error. This sequence joins TRBV5-1 and TRBJ1-2; 8 bases map to TRBD1. V lost 4 bases, J lost 4 bases, and 9 bases stayed unmatched. This CDR3 spans 15 amino acids. The germline CDR1 and CDR2 sequences are SGHRS and YFSETQ. The CDR3 sequence: CASSPQQGDPYGYTF. The CDR3 nucleotides are TGCGCCAGCAGCCCCCAACAGGGGGATCCCTATGGCTACACCTTC.

The rearrangement joins TRBV7-2 to TRBJ2-5, with D perhaps being TRBD1 or TRBD2 (7 bases each). V was shortened by 3 bases and J by 13 bases, with 15 bases between the two germline ends. This CDR3 has 12 amino acids. The germline V gene encodes CDR1 SGHTA and CDR2 FQGNSA. The CDR3 coding sequence is TGTGCCAGCAGCTTGGAAGCGGGACAGCGGTACTTC. Its protein product is CASSLEAGQRYF.

This clonotype has just a few counts. This sequence joins TRBV12-3 or TRBV12-4 and TRBJ2-5; TRBD1 agrees at 9 bases. TRBJ2-7 explains the end of the DNA better; the J call may be wrong. This CDR3 has 14 amino acids. This chain's CDR3 is CASSRTGAPGEQYF. CDR3 DNA: TGTGCCAGCAGCCGGACAGGGGCCCCCGGCGAGCAGTACTTC.

There are a few counts of this clonotype. The V gene is TRBV11-2, the J gene TRBJ2-7; the D gene is possibly TRBD1 (5 bases). The V gene lost 5 bases and the J gene lost 6 bases, with 26 bases spanning the gap. Germline CDR1 reads SGHAT; CDR2 reads FQNNGV. CDR3 length: 17 residues. In DNA form, the CDR3 reads TGTGCCAGCAGCCCCAATCTATTGGCGCGAAGGGGCTCCGAGCAGTACTTC. Protein product: CASSPNLLARRGSEQYF.

The rearrangement links TRBV29-1 to TRBJ2-1; D gene uncertain. Gene TRBJ2-7 matches the end of the DNA better, so the J call may be wrong. CDR1 SQVTM and CDR2 ANQGSEA come from the germline V gene. The CDR3 is made up of 12 amino acids. The DNA of the CDR3 is TGCAGCGCCCTTGCCCCTAACAATGAGCAGTACTTC. Its translation is CSALAPNNEQYF.

This chain joins TRBV4-1 and TRBJ2-7; D gene uncertain. The V end was cut by 0 bases, the J end by 10 bases, with 22 bases between. CDR1 is MGHRA, CDR2 YSYEKL, per germline. The CDR3 consists of 16 residues. This CDR3 is CASSQEMLSSQEAQYF. CDR3 bases: TGCGCCAGCAGCCAAGAGATGTTAAGCAGCCAAGAGGCCCAGTACTTC.

The CDR3 here is CASSLSAGGIGYTF. The CDR3 bases are TGCGCCAGCAGCCTGTCGGCAGGGGGCATTGGCTACACCTTC. This chain connects TRBV5-1 to TRBJ1-2; 8 bases map to TRBD1. Germline V gives CDR1 SGHRS, CDR2 YFSETQ. The trim removed 4 bases at V and 7 bases at J, leaving 9 bases unmatched. The CDR3 is 14 amino acids.

This clonotype appeared a few times. The chain employs TRBV5-6 and TRBJ2-1, with TRBD2 matching 7 bases. Germline CDR1 and CDR2: SGHDT and YYEEEE. The CDR3 is 15 amino acids. Losses at the gene ends were 4 bases for V and 3 bases for J; bases not matched to a gene: 7. CDR3 DNA: TGTGCCAGCAGCCCAAGGAGCGGGGACTACAATGAGCAGTTCTTC. Its translation: CASSPRSGDYNEQFF.

The chain links TRBV7-8 to TRBJ1-1; a possible D gene is TRBD1 (5 bases). The CDR3 length is 14 residues. V gave up 5 bases and J gave up 12 bases, with 22 bases separating them. The germline gives CDR1 SGHVS, CDR2 FQNEAQ. The DNA of the CDR3 is TGTGCCAGCAGCCCCAATGCCGTTAGGGGCGCGTCTTTCTTT. Protein: CASSPNAVRGASFF.

The chain has TRBV3-1 and TRBJ2-1, with TRBD2 identical over 11 bases. Germline assignment: CDR1 LGHDT and CDR2 YNNKEL (reference sequence). Trimming cost V 3 bases and J 9 bases; bases outside gene matches: 10. CDR3 size: 16 residues. CDR3 nucleotide sequence: TGTGCCAGCAGCCACTCTACTAGCGGGAGTTCGGGTGAGCAGTTCTTC. It is translated as CASSHSTSGSSGEQFF.

In its sample, this clonotype was seen a few times. The rearrangement joins TRBV6-1 to TRBJ1-6, with D unclear. V was clipped by 7 bases and J by 12 bases, with 13 bases between them. The CDR3 totals 12 residues. The germline gives CDR1 MNHNS, CDR2 SASEGT. As DNA, the CDR3 is TGTGCCAGCAAAAACGGCCTAGGACCCCTCCACTTT. Its protein product is CASKNGLGPLHF.

This clonotype was observed a few times. The rearrangement links TRBV5-5 to TRBJ2-1, with D maybe TRBD2 (5 bases). Germline values: CDR1 SGHKS, CDR2 YYEKEE (reference sequence). CDR3 length equals 15 residues. Trimming removed 1 base at V and 4 bases at J, with 12 bases between. CDR3: CASSLLARAYNEQFF. DNA of the CDR3: TGTGCCAGCAGCTTGCTGGCGAGGGCGTACAATGAGCAGTTCTTC.

In the case of this clonotype: Being one base from a much bigger clone, this may be a read error. This sequence joins TRBV6-5 and TRBJ2-5, with 8 bases that match TRBD1. The germline V gene has CDR1 MNHEY and CDR2 SVGAGI. The CDR3 length is 15 residues. The trim removed 6 bases at V and 11 bases at J, leaving 17 bases unmatched. In DNA form, the CDR3 reads TGTGCCAGCAGAGACAGGGGAGTGGGGGCCAATGAGCAGTACTTC. As protein: CASRDRGVGANEQYF.

A few counts support this clonotype. J is TRBJ2-3 and V is TRBV15; D not resolved. The CDR3 has 13 residues. V gave up 0 bases and J gave up 1 base, with 2 bases separating them. Germline V CDR1 and CDR2: LNHNV, YYDKDF (reference sequence). CDR3 protein: CATSRDGTDTQYF. CDR3 coding DNA: TGTGCCACCAGCAGAGATGGCACAGATACGCAGTATTTT.

V gene TRBV12-3 or TRBV12-4 combines with J gene TRBJ2-3; TRBD2 matches 9 bases. This CDR3 is built from 14 residues. With V trimmed by 8 bases and J by 1 base, 4 bases remained unmatched. CDR3 DNA sequence: TGTGCCAGCCGTTGGACTAGCGGCACAGATACGCAGTATTTT. Translating it yields CASRWTSGTDTQYF.

This clonotype was seen a handful of times. This chain connects TRBV12-3 or TRBV12-4 to TRBJ1-2; unclear D gene. V shed 4 bases and J shed 2 bases, with 11 bases lying between them. The CDR3 covers 14 residues. As DNA, the CDR3 is TGTGCCAGCAGTTATCGGGCCTCAAACTATGGCTACACCTTC. This translates into CASSYRASNYGYTF.

V is TRBV7-8 and J is TRBJ2-5; the D is unclear. The V gene's germline CDR1 is SGHVS and CDR2 FQNEAQ. The CDR3 is 18 amino acids. Trimming removed 1 base at V and 2 bases at J, with 20 bases between. CDR3 loop: CASSLGRTLPQRQETQYF. In nucleotides, the CDR3 is TGTGCCAGCAGCTTAGGGCGGACCCTACCCCAACGTCAAGAGACCCAGTACTTC.

The chain has TRBV24-1 and TRBJ2-1; TRBD2 is a possible D gene (5 bases). The germline CDR1 and CDR2 sequences are KGHDR and SFDVKD. Trimming took 3 bases from V and 5 from J, leaving 13 bases between them. This CDR3 spans 15 amino acids. DNA of the CDR3: TGTGCCACCAGTGATGACGGACTGGCGAACAATGAGCAGTTCTTC. It is translated as CATSDDGLANNEQFF.

The rearrangement uses TRBV24-1 and TRBJ2-5, with 11 positions matching TRBD2. Trimming at V came to 4 bases and at J to 4 bases, leaving 7 bases not matched to a gene. The germline CDR1 and CDR2 sequences are KGHDR and SFDVKD. The CDR3 runs 16 residues. CDR3 in amino acids: CATSESSGRTVETQYF. The CDR3 DNA reads TGTGCCACCAGTGAATCTAGCGGGAGGACGGTAGAGACCCAGTACTTC.

V usage is TRBV10-2 and J usage is TRBJ2-7; 11 bases agree with TRBD2. Germline V gene sequence: CDR1 WSHSY, CDR2 SAAADI. V lost 6 bases to trimming and J lost 0 bases; unmatched junction nucleotides: 1. The length of the CDR3 is 14 residues. The CDR3 nucleotides are TGCGCCAGCAGCGGACTAGCGGGCTCCTACGAGCAGTACTTC. Protein sequence: CASSGLAGSYEQYF.

Concerning this clonotype: One end of the junction fails to match germline, which may point to a read error. The V gene is TRBV12-3 or TRBV12-4, the J gene TRBJ1-2; D perhaps matches TRBD1 (5 bases). CDR3 length: 13 amino acids. In DNA, the CDR3 is TGTGTCAGCAGAGGGACTCCGGCGGGCGGCTACACCTTC. This codes for CVSRGTPAGGYTF.

This sequence joins TRBV6-6 and TRBJ1-5, with D unresolved. V gave up 0 bases and J gave up 2 bases, with 8 bases separating them. In germline, CDR1 is MNHNY, CDR2 SVGAGI (reference sequence). CDR3 size: 15 residues. The CDR3 DNA reads as TGTGCCAGCAGTTACTCAGGGCAGGGCAATCAGCCCCAGCATTTT. Translating gives CASSYSGQGNQPQHF.

The V gene is TRBV6-6, the J gene TRBJ1-6, with no clear D. Per germline, CDR1 MNHNY and CDR2 SVGAGI (reference sequence). The CDR3 covers 15 residues. Trimming cost V 8 bases and J 0 bases, with 11 bases left between them. CDR3 protein: CASADQSSYNSPLHF. CDR3 in DNA: TGTGCCAGCGCGGACCAGAGCTCCTATAATTCACCCCTCCACTTT.